This T cell receptor (beta chain) comes out of a study of Graves' ophthalmopathy and Graves' hyperthyroidism. Study-level findings and limits: Among thyroid clonotypes expanded above 0.001 frequency, most also appeared in blood. Sensitivity of approximately 70% and specificity of less than 75% were achieved by the model that predicted ophthalmopathy progression.

Investigators amplified TCR beta CDR3 regions from RNA transcripts. HTBI primers served in a first-round RT-PCR, which a second-round multiplex PCR followed. MiXCR, applied by TCRdb to the multiplex PCR reads, yields one record per CDR3 protein. Counted here are about 400,000 distinct CDR3 sequences, approximately 21% occurring once; the ten biggest clones make up approximately 3.2%. This clonotype was seen many times. No antigen is known for it. This CDR3 is 17 amino acids long. V lost 6 bases to trimming and J lost 5 bases; unmatched junction nucleotides: 14. Germline CDR1 MDHEN, CDR2 SYDVKM. Sequenced: peripheral blood. The sequence was obtained from a woman between 18 and 29 years old with stable Graves' hyperthyroidism. The rearrangement uses TRBV28 and TRBJ2-5; 11 nucleotides line up with TRBD2. The DNA for the CDR3 is TGTGCCAGCAGCGGACGAGGACTAGCGGGTGGGGGGGAGACCCAGTACTTC. It codes for CASSGRGLAGGGETQYF. The full variable domain, its missing parts supplied by reference TRBV28 and TRBJ2-5, is DVKVTQSSRYLVKRTGEKVFLECVQDMDHENMFWYRQDPGLGLRLIYFSYDVKMKEKGDIPEGYSVSREKKERFSLILESASTNQTSMYLCASSGRGLAGGGETQYFGPGTRLLVL.